The clone carrying this T cell receptor (beta chain) has more than one count but fewer than ten. Antigen: not known. The sample originates from a study of cytomegalovirus exposure and HLA in healthy donors. Findings and limits, study-wide: In a later analysis, compared with equally common non-associated chains, HLA-associated beta chains were more expanded. Rare sequences made up most TCRs, while some public TCRs were found in many donors.

CDR3 length: 15 residues. Germline loops: CDR1 SGHNT, CDR2 YYREEE (reference sequence). V shed 4 bases, J shed 4 bases, and the junction held 5 bases outside the gene matches. Primers: 60 Vbeta forward and 13 Jbeta reverse. The repertoire was sequenced with immunoSEQ multiplex PCR; TCRdb's copy has only in-frame clones and lacks some. The sample includes roughly 100,000 clones, 9.5% to 15% of them seen just once. The rearrangement links TRBV5-4 to TRBJ2-1; 10 positions match TRBD2. This receptor was obtained from a man between 35 and 55 years old in good health and CMV-seropositive. The sample consisted of PBMCs. The CDR3 reads CASSEKREGYNEQFF. The CDR3 DNA follows: TGTGCCAGCAGCGAGAAGCGGGAGGGGTACAATGAGCAGTTCTTC.